One T cell receptor beta chain is described in this entry. This clonotype was observed a few times. What antigen it recognizes has not been identified. No much larger clonotype is one base removed from it; base qualities were not supplied. This sample stems from a study of T-cell reconstitution after alpha-beta-depleted transplantation in children (dated by TCRdb to the mid-2010s). Concerning the study at large: The study quantitatively tracked T-cell immune reconstitution after TCRalphabeta/CD19-depleted allogeneic hematopoietic cell transplantation in children using TCR repertoire profiling.

To prepare the library, PCR was applied. Sequenced using an Illumina HiSeq 2500. TCR library preparation used molecular barcoding, with unique molecular identifiers applied to normalize quantification of the TCRbeta repertoire. TCRdb trimmed the raw reads at Q25, called clones with MiXCR and kept productive beta chains. Every entry covers one CDR3 protein and lists the most common genes and DNA from its rows. The sample yields approximately 520,000 distinct CDR3 sequences; 9.5% to 12% were counted once. The ten largest clones represent about 14% of the sample. V is reduced by 6 bases and J by 9 bases, leaving a spacing of 21 bases between them. CDR1 KGHSH and CDR2 LQKENI are derived from the germline V gene. There are 15 amino acids in the CDR3, from cysteine to phenylalanine inclusive. Only the CDR3 part of the read is kept: 45 bases, read in frame from the first base. The treatment or condition label here, explained by the study, means: allogeneic hematopoietic cell transplantation with graft depleted of TCRalphabeta T cells and CD19 B cells. The transplant recipients were children given TCRalphabeta/CD19-depleted allogeneic hematopoietic cell grafts.

Here is what the overall study found, with its caveats: In some patients, the high TCRbeta diversity seen at day 60 was put down to recipient T cells and intrathymic progenitors that had survived conditioning. Apparently early alphabetaT-cell count recovery about two months after transplant reportedly relied on only several hundred rapidly expanded clones derived from non-depleted graft cells. Over the following months the frequencies of hyperexpanded clones went down, and after one year T-cell counts and TCRbeta diversity were mostly credited to newly produced T cells.

This sequence originates from a female patient between 2 and 10 years old who had a stem cell transplant for aplastic anemia, so the T cells may come from the graft donor. Here the chain combines TRBV18 and TRBJ2-1; the D region possibly corresponds to TRBD1 (7 bases align). The specimen was PBMCs, mostly from graft donor cells, collected 180 days after TCRalphabeta/CD19-depleted stem cell transplant. In nucleotide form, the sequence is TGTGCCAGCTCTGCGGGACAGCACAAAGGGTCTGAGCAGTTCTTC. The encoded protein is CASSAGQHKGSEQFF.